The 7 T cell receptor beta chains given below trace back to one sample, sequenced in a study of T cells in Graves' hyperthyroidism and ophthalmopathy. Template material for amplifying TCR beta CDR3 regions consisted of RNA transcripts. First-round RT-PCR with HTBI primers amplified the TCR CDR3 region. TCRdb re-derived calls from the multiplex PCR reads in MiXCR, one entry per CDR3 protein. Counted here are over 350,000 distinct CDR3 sequences, around 18% occurring once; the ten biggest clones make up roughly two fifths. Specimen: blood. The origin of the receptors is a man younger than 35 with Graves' ophthalmopathy.

The genes are TRBV5-1 and TRBJ2-5; TRBD2 aligns across 12 bases. Trimming at V came to 2 bases and at J to 3 bases, leaving 2 bases not matched to a gene. CDR1 is SGHRS, CDR2 YFSETQ, per germline. This CDR3 comprises 15 residues. For the CDR3, the DNA is TGCGCCAGCAGCTTCCTAGCGGGGGGGGAAGAGACCCAGTACTTC. Translating it yields CASSFLAGGEETQYF. Full variable domain (rest looked up from reference TRBV5-1 and TRBJ2-5): KAGVTQTPRYLIKTRGQQVTLSCSPISGHRSVSWYQQTPGQGLQFLFEYFSETQRNKGNFPGRFSGRQFSNSRSEMNVSTLELGDSALYLCASSFLAGGEETQYFGPGTRLLVL.

This clonotype was counted only a few times. The chain has TRBV10-3 and TRBJ1-5; TRBD1 is a possible D gene (5 bases). Per germline, CDR1 ENHRY and CDR2 SYGVKD. V was clipped by 0 bases and J by 2 bases, with 8 bases between them. The CDR3 spans 15 residues. As DNA, the CDR3 is TGTGCCATCAGTGAGTCAGGGACTGGCAATCAGCCCCAGCATTTT. It is translated as CAISESGTGNQPQHF.

The V and J genes are TRBV14 and TRBJ1-3; D is undetermined. The CDR3 contains 13 residues. V lost 2 bases, J lost 6 bases, and 8 bases lay in between. The germline V gene has CDR1 SGHDN and CDR2 FVKESK. The CDR3 DNA is TGTGCCAGCAGCCAACTACTGATAAACACCATATATTTT. As protein: CASSQLLINTIYF.

The genes are TRBV2 and TRBJ2-3, with TRBD2 matching over 10 bases. The CDR3 length is 19 residues. Looked up from germline, CDR1 is SNHLY and CDR2 is FYNNEI. J gave up 1 base and V 5 bases, and 15 bases lay outside the gene matches. CDR3 DNA: TGTGCCAGCAGTCATCGGCTGGGAGCGGGAGGGCCAGGCACAGATACGCAGTATTTT. This sequence encodes CASSHRLGAGGPGTDTQYF.

Ten or more counts support this clonotype. This chain links TRBV7-8 with TRBJ1-5; D uncertain. V was trimmed by 5 bases and J by 2 bases, leaving 22 bases between them. Germline lookup yields CDR1 SGHVS and CDR2 FQNEAQ. The CDR3 loop spans 18 amino acids. The CDR3, as DNA: TGTGCCAGCAGCGCCCCTACAATTGGGGATATTGGCAATCAGCCCCAGCATTTT. Encoded protein: CASSAPTIGDIGNQPQHF.

This clonotype occurred many times. This chain links TRBV28 with TRBJ2-3; TRBD1 matches at 7 bases. The CDR3 totals 17 residues. Trimming removed 4 bases from V and 2 bases from J; junction bases left unmatched: 12. Germline CDR1 is MDHEN and CDR2 is SYDVKM. This CDR3 is CASSSAQTGFITDTQYF. In DNA, the CDR3 is TGTGCCAGCAGTTCAGCCCAGACAGGGTTTATCACAGATACGCAGTATTTT.

The table lists this clonotype with a few counts. The CDR3: CRAPTGLYTEAFF. DNA for the CDR3: TGCAGGGCCCCGACAGGGTTATATACTGAAGCTTTCTTT. V usage is TRBV20-1 and J usage is TRBJ1-1, with 7 bases lining up with TRBD1. Germline loops: CDR1 DFQATT, CDR2 SNEGSKA (reference sequence). The CDR3 totals 13 residues.